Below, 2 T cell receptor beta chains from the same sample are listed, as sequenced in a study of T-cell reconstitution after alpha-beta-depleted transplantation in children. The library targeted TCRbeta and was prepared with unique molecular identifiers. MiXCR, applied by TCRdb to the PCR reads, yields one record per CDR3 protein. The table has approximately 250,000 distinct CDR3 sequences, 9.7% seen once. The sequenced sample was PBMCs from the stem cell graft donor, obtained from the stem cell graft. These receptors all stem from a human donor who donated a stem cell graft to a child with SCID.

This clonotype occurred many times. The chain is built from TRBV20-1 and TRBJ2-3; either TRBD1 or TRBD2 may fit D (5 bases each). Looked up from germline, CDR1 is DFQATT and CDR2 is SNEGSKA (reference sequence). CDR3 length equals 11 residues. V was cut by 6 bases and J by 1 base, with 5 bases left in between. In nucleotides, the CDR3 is TGCAGTGCGGGGGGCACAGATACGCAGTATTTT. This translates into CSAGGTDTQYF.

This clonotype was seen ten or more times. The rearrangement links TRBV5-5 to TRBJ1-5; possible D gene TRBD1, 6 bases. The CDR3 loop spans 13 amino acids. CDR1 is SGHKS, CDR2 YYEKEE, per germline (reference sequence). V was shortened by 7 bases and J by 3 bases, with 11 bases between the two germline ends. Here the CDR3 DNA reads TGTGCCAGCTGGGCAGGGGACAATCAGCCCCAGCATTTT. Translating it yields CASWAGDNQPQHF. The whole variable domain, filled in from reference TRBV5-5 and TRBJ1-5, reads DAGVTQSPTHLIKTRGQQVTLRCSPISGHKSVSWYQQVLGQGPQFIFQYYEKEERGRGNFPDRFSARQFPNYSSELNVNALLLGDSALYLCASWAGDNQPQHFGDGTRLSIL.